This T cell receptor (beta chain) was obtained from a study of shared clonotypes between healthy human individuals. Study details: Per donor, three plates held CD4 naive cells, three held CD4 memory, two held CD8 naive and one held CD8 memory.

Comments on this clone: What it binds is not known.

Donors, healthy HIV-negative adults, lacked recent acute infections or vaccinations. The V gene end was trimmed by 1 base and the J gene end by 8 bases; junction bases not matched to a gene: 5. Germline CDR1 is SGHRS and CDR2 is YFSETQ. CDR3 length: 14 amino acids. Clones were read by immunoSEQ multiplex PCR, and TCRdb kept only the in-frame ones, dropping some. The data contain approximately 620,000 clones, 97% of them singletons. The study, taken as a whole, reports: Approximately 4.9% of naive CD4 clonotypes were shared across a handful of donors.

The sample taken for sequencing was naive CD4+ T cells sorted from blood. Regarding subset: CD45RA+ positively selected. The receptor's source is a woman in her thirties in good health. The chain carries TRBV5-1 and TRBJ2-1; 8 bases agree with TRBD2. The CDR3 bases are TGCGCCAGCAGCTTGATCAGCGGGAGTTATGAGCAGTTCTTC. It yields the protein CASSLISGSYEQFF.